This entry lists 15 T cell receptor beta chains sequenced from one sample in a study of cytomegalovirus exposure and HLA in healthy donors. PCR employed 60 Vbeta and 13 Jbeta primers. Assay: immunoSEQ multiplex PCR; the TCRdb copy retains only in-frame clones and omits some. The data show 200,000 to 250,000 clones, 65% to 75% seen once. The specimen sequenced was PBMCs. The source is a woman in her twenties or thirties in good health and CMV-seronegative.

This chain links TRBV9 with TRBJ2-1; D might be TRBD2 (5 bases). The V gene lost 6 bases and the J gene lost 0 bases, with 10 bases spanning the gap. The germline CDR1 and CDR2 sequences are SGDLS and YYNGEE. The CDR3 runs to 14 residues. CDR3 loop: CASNGGSSYNEQFF. The CDR3 DNA follows: TGTGCCAGCAACGGTGGGAGCTCCTACAATGAGCAGTTCTTC.

The V call is TRBV4-2, the J call TRBJ2-7; TRBD1 agrees at 8 bases. This CDR3 contains 16 residues. The ends lost 0 bases at V and 2 bases at J; junction bases unmatched: 6. Germline V gene data show CDR1 as LGHNA and CDR2 as YNFKEQ. The CDR3 loop is CASSQEPGQVTYEQYF. The DNA of the CDR3 is TGTGCCAGCAGCCAAGAACCGGGACAGGTGACCTACGAGCAGTACTTC.

The V call is TRBV19, the J call TRBJ2-5, with TRBD2 matching 12 bases. Germline CDR1 reads LNHDA; CDR2 reads SQIVND (reference sequence). V was pared by 3 bases and J by 2 bases, with 7 bases of the junction left unmatched. The CDR3 contains 17 residues. The DNA for the CDR3 is TGTGCCAGTAGTATCATACTAGCGGGGGGCCTTCAAGAGACCCAGTACTTC. This encodes CASSIILAGGLQETQYF.

This chain links TRBV6-5 with TRBJ2-3, with TRBD1 identical over 10 bases. The CDR3 sequence is 14 residues long. Unmatched junction bases numbered 8, after V lost 7 bases and J lost 7 bases. Germline V gene data show CDR1 as MNHEY and CDR2 as SVGAGI. The chain's CDR3 is CASTTGGQGNTQYF. The CDR3 DNA reads as TGTGCCAGCACCACAGGGGGACAGGGGAATACGCAGTATTTT.

This chain uses TRBV5-4 with TRBJ2-1; TRBD2 is a possible D gene (5 bases). V was shortened by 0 bases and J by 7 bases, with 11 bases between the two germline ends. The germline gives CDR1 SGHNT, CDR2 YYREEE (reference sequence). The length of the CDR3 is 14 residues. CDR3 nucleotide sequence: TGTGCCAGCAGCTTGGCGGTAGCGCCAAATGAGCAGTTCTTC. Protein sequence: CASSLAVAPNEQFF.

The V call is TRBV6-1, the J call TRBJ2-1, with TRBD1 identical over 7 bases. CDR1 and CDR2 (germline): MNHNS, SASEGT. This CDR3 has 15 residues. Germline trimming cut 2 bases from V and 4 bases from J; bases unmatched to any gene: 5. The CDR3 sequence is CASSERDSLYNEQFF. CDR3 coding DNA: TGTGCCAGCAGTGAAAGGGACAGCCTTTACAATGAGCAGTTCTTC.

This clone was seen just once. This chain joins TRBV4-3 and TRBJ1-5, with no clear D. There are 14 residues in the CDR3. Germline V lookup: CDR1 LGHNA, CDR2 YSLEER. V lost 1 base, J lost 5 bases, and 9 bases lay in between. The DNA of the CDR3 is TGCGCCAGCAGCCAAGTCCTCCGGTATCAGCCCCAGCATTTT. It is translated as CASSQVLRYQPQHF.

The chain combines TRBV10-3 with TRBJ1-6; 10 bases map to TRBD1. This CDR3 contains 14 residues. Germline loops: CDR1 ENHRY, CDR2 SYGVKD. Trimming removed 6 bases from V and 10 bases from J; junction bases left unmatched: 6. The CDR3 sequence is CAISHGQGDSPLHF. CDR3 coding DNA: TGTGCCATCAGCCACGGACAGGGGGACTCACCCCTCCACTTT.

This rearrangement joins TRBV7-2 to TRBJ1-5, with a possible D match to TRBD1 (6 bases). Germline lookup yields CDR1 SGHTA and CDR2 FQGNSA. The CDR3 consists of 16 residues. Between the trimmed V and J ends, which lost 2 bases and 2 bases, there was a span of 13 bases. The CDR3 reads CASSLMPGAGNQPQHF. The CDR3 nucleotides are TGTGCCAGCAGCTTAATGCCAGGGGCTGGCAATCAGCCCCAGCATTTT.

The V gene is TRBV6-6, the J gene TRBJ1-3; TRBD1 might be the D (6 bases). V lost 0 bases and J lost 0, with 9 bases in between. The CDR3 runs to 16 residues. Germline loops: CDR1 MNHNY, CDR2 SVGAGI (reference sequence). The CDR3 is CASSYSRTASGNTIYF. CDR3 sequence (DNA): TGTGCCAGCAGTTACTCGAGGACAGCCTCTGGAAACACCATATATTTT.

This chain joins TRBV6-5 and TRBJ1-1; D is unresolved. The CDR3 length is 14 residues. CDR1 is MNHEY and CDR2 is SVGAGI in the germline V gene. The ends were cut back, 5 bases at V and 1 base at J, with 11 bases in the middle. The CDR3 loop is CASSRSRQNTEAFF. The CDR3, as DNA: TGTGCCAGCAGTCGATCTCGACAGAACACTGAAGCTTTCTTT.

The chain recombines TRBV6-6 with TRBJ2-3; the D gene is possibly TRBD2 (5 bases). The germline V gene has CDR1 MNHNY and CDR2 SVGAGI (reference sequence). The V and J ends lost 2 bases and 6 bases respectively, with 12 bases between them. The CDR3 loop spans 14 amino acids. CDR3 sequence reads: CASSYDRDRDTQYF. The CDR3 coding sequence is TGTGCCAGCAGTTACGACCGGGATAGGGATACGCAGTATTTT.

The chain links TRBV6-1 to TRBJ2-5; possible D gene TRBD2, 6 bases. Trimming cost V 2 bases and J 4 bases, with 17 bases left between them. The germline CDR1 and CDR2 sequences are MNHNS and SASEGT. CDR3 size: 16 residues. Here the CDR3 reads CASSETSSESSETQYF. CDR3 in DNA: TGTGCCAGCAGTGAAACCTCTAGCGAGTCATCAGAGACCCAGTACTTC.

The CDR3 reads CASGGGGPAVNLYNEQFF. The CDR3 bases are TGTGCCAGCGGTGGCGGGGGGCCCGCCGTGAACCTCTACAATGAGCAGTTCTTC. The chain uses TRBV2 and TRBJ2-1; 8 positions match TRBD2. The V segment lost 8 bases and the J segment 3 bases; nucleotides outside the gene matches: 18. The CDR3 extends over 18 amino acids. Germline CDR1 and CDR2: SNHLY and FYNNEI.

This clone was observed once. The chain joins TRBV15 to TRBJ1-3; 10 nucleotides match TRBD1. The CDR3 covers 14 residues. The germline gives CDR1 LNHNV, CDR2 YYDKDF (reference sequence). With 5 bases clipped from V and 3 bases from J, the junction kept 1 base outside the gene matches. The CDR3 DNA is TGTGCCACCAGCCGGGACAGGGGTGGAAACACCATATATTTT. Encoded protein: CATSRDRGGNTIYF.